The 9 T cell receptor beta chains given below trace back to one sample, sequenced in a study of T cells in Graves' hyperthyroidism and ophthalmopathy. The source material, RNA transcripts, was used to amplify TCR beta CDR3 regions. RT-PCR in the first round (using the HTBI primer set) targeted the TCR CDR3. TCRdb analysed the multiplex PCR reads with MiXCR anew, one entry per CDR3 protein. The profile shows 560,000 or so distinct CDR3 sequences, just under 20% of them singletons. What was sequenced was blood. Every receptor here comes from a man aged 35-49 years with Graves' ophthalmopathy.

The chain uses TRBV5-1 and TRBJ1-1; possible D gene TRBD1, 5 bases. The germline V gene encodes CDR1 SGHRS and CDR2 YFSETQ. There are 14 residues in the CDR3. V dropped 3 bases and J dropped 7 bases, with 16 bases sitting between them. The CDR3 loop is CASSSGAGAGEAFF. Written as DNA, the CDR3 is TGCGCCAGCAGCTCGGGCGCCGGGGCCGGTGAAGCTTTCTTT. The whole variable domain, remainder taken from reference TRBV5-1 and TRBJ1-1, is KAGVTQTPRYLIKTRGQQVTLSCSPISGHRSVSWYQQTPGQGLQFLFEYFSETQRNKGNFPGRFSGRQFSNSRSEMNVSTLELGDSALYLCASSSGAGAGEAFFGQGTRLTVV.

This clonotype has more than one count but fewer than ten. The chain's CDR3 is CASGTGTGGGETQYF. CDR3 DNA: TGTGCCAGCGGGACCGGGACAGGGGGCGGAGAGACCCAGTACTTC. The rearrangement joins TRBV6-1 to TRBJ2-5; TRBD1 matches at 12 bases. J was trimmed by 4 bases and V by 8 bases; bases with no gene match: 8. The CDR3 extends over 15 amino acids. In germline, CDR1 is MNHNS, CDR2 SASEGT.

Details on this clonotype: One base away lies a much larger clone, so this may be a sequencing read error. The V gene is TRBV12-3 or TRBV12-4, the J gene TRBJ1-1; no clear D. The CDR3 length is 14 residues. The CDR3 sequence: CASSPRLGNTGAFF. The CDR3 region has the DNA TGTGCCAGCAGTCCCCGATTGGGGAACACTGGAGCTTTCTTT.

This clonotype appeared a single time. The junction does not match germline at one end; this may be a read error. The chain uses TRBV30 and TRBJ2-2, with D possibly TRBD2 on 6 matching bases. This CDR3 contains 14 residues. Germline V lookup: CDR1 GTSNPN, CDR2 SVGIG (reference sequence). The CDR3 coding sequence is TGTGTCTGGAGTGGAGGAGGGGAAGGGGGGGAGCTGTTTTTT. Protein: CVWSGGGEGGELFF.

This clonotype was seen many times. This chain connects TRBV2 to TRBJ1-1; no reliable D call. There are 19 residues in the CDR3. Trimming left V 6 bases short and J 4 bases short, with 30 bases between. Germline-derived CDR1 and CDR2 are SNHLY and FYNNEI. The DNA of the CDR3 is TGTGCCAGCAGGGGCACAGACAACACACAAGCTCAGAGACCCACTGAAGCTTTCTTT. Amino acid sequence: CASRGTDNTQAQRPTEAFF. Looking up the rest from reference TRBV2 and TRBJ1-1 gives the full variable domain: EPEVTQTPSHQVTQMGQEVILRCVPISNHLYFYWYRQILGQKVEFLVSFYNNEISEKSEIFDDQFSVERPDGSNFTLKIRSTKLEDSAMYFCASRGTDNTQAQRPTEAFFGQGTRLTVV.

This clonotype was counted many times. J is TRBJ1-5 and V is TRBV12-3 or TRBV12-4, with a weak D call TRBD1 (6 bases). The CDR3 totals 14 residues. The V and J ends lost 3 bases and 6 bases respectively, with 12 bases between them. In DNA form, the CDR3 reads TGTGCCAGCAGTTTCACAGGGAGTTTTCAGCCCCAGCATTTT. The encoded protein is CASSFTGSFQPQHF.

There are a few counts of this clonotype. The chain links TRBV7-2 to TRBJ2-3; possible D gene TRBD2, 7 bases. Trimming pared 3 bases from V and 14 bases from J, leaving 18 bases between. The V gene's germline CDR1 is SGHTA and CDR2 FQGNSA. The CDR3 runs 13 residues. As DNA, the CDR3 is TGTGCCAGCAGCTTCGAGCTGGGGGGGGGCGGGTATTTT. Its protein product is CASSFELGGGGYF.

The chain couples TRBV12-3 or TRBV12-4 to TRBJ2-5, with 8 bases identical to TRBD1. V gave up 6 bases and J gave up 3 bases; unmatched junction bases: 6. The CDR3 totals 14 residues. CDR3 DNA: TGTGCCAGCAGCCGGGACAGGCCCGAAGAGACCCAGTACTTC. This sequence encodes CASSRDRPEETQYF.

Only a few counts were recorded for this clonotype. This chain connects TRBV10-3 to TRBJ1-4; no clear D gene. Trimming removed 0 bases from V and 8 bases from J, with 13 bases in between. Germline values: CDR1 ENHRY, CDR2 SYGVKD. This CDR3 comprises 15 residues. CDR3 protein: CAISESGRVCEKLFF. As DNA, the CDR3 is TGTGCCATCAGTGAGTCCGGGAGGGTTTGCGAAAAACTGTTTTTT.